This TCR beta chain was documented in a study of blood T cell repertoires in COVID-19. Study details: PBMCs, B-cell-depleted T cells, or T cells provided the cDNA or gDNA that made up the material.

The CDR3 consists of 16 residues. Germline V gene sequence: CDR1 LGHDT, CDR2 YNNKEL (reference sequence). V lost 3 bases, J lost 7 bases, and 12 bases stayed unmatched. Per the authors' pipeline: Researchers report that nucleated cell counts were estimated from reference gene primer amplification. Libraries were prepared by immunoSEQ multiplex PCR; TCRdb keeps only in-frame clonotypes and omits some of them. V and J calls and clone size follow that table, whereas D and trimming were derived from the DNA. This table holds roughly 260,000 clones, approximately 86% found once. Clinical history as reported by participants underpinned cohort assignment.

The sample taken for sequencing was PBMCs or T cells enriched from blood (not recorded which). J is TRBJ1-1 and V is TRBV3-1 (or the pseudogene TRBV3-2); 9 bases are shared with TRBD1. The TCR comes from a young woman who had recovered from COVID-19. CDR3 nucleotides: TGTGCCAGCAGCCAGCACCGGGACAGGGATTTATTTGAAGCTTTCTTT. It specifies CASSQHRDRDLFEAFF.